A single sample is the source of the 31 T cell receptor beta chains below, sequenced in a study of early T cells in non-severe SARS-CoV-2 infection. TCRdb ran MiXCR on the 5' RACE reads and lists one entry per CDR3 protein. Of some 77,000 distinct CDR3 sequences in the sample, around 16% were seen once. The sample was whole blood. These receptors were obtained from an adult who was a healthcare worker with PCR-confirmed SARS-CoV-2 infection or an uninfected control (not recorded which).

The chain links TRBV10-3 to TRBJ1-5, with TRBD1 as a possible D gene (5 bases). CDR1 and CDR2 (germline): ENHRY, SYGVKD. This CDR3 contains 15 residues. V dropped 2 bases and J dropped 7 bases, with 15 bases sitting between them. In DNA, the CDR3 is TGTGCCATCAGTGAGAGTGGGGACCCTTTCCAGCCCCAGCATTTT. Its translation is CAISESGDPFQPQHF.

This clonotype occurred a few times. The rearrangement joins TRBV7-9 to TRBJ2-3; TRBD2 is a possible D gene (5 bases). This CDR3 has 15 residues. Between the trimmed V and J ends, which lost 5 bases and 2 bases, there was a span of 14 bases. CDR1 is SEHNR and CDR2 is FQNEAQ in the germline V gene (reference sequence). Here the CDR3 reads CASSPTGKTTDTQYF. The DNA for the CDR3 is TGTGCCAGCAGCCCTACCGGGAAAACCACAGATACGCAGTATTTT. The full variable domain, completed using reference TRBV7-9 and TRBJ2-3, is DTGVSQNPRHKITKRGQNVTFRCDPISEHNRLYWYRQTLGQGPEFLTYFQNEAQLEKSRLLSDRFSAERPKGSFSTLEIQRTEQGDSAMYLCASSPTGKTTDTQYFGPGTRLTVL.

This clonotype was detected only a few times. This sequence joins TRBV20-1 and TRBJ2-3; 9 bases agree with TRBD1. CDR1 and CDR2 from the germline V gene are DFQATT and SNEGSKA (reference sequence). The V segment lost 0 bases and the J segment 7 bases; nucleotides outside the gene matches: 5. CDR3 length: 14 amino acids. CDR3 sequence (DNA): TGCAGTGCTAGAGAATCGGACAGGGGCTATACGCAGTATTTT. Protein product: CSARESDRGYTQYF.

The chain employs TRBV21-1 and TRBJ1-4; no DNA check was done on the table's D call, TRBD1. TRBV21-1 is shown as a pseudogene. The CDR3 totals 15 residues. CDR3 nucleotides: TGTGCCAGCAGCAAAGCTGGGGACACCCATGAAAAACTGTTTTTT. As protein: CASSKAGDTHEKLFF.

The V gene is TRBV4-1, the J gene TRBJ1-2; no clear D. V lost 2 bases and J 4 bases, leaving 14 bases between the germline ends. CDR3 length: 15 residues. Germline assignment: CDR1 MGHRA and CDR2 YSYEKL. This CDR3 reads CASSQILGIRYGYTF. For the CDR3, the DNA is TGCGCCAGCAGCCAAATTCTGGGAATCCGCTATGGCTACACCTTC.

In this sample, this clonotype turned up many times. The chain is built from TRBV29-1 and TRBJ2-7; D unclear. CDR1 is SQVTM and CDR2 is ANQGSEA in the germline V gene. The CDR3 sequence is 13 residues long. V lost 6 bases and J lost 4, with 16 bases in between. CDR3 sequence: CSVSGSEEYEQYF. The CDR3 region has the DNA TGCAGCGTCTCCGGATCAGAAGAGTACGAGCAGTACTTC.

The chain employs TRBV20-1 and TRBJ2-7; a possible D gene is TRBD1 (6 bases). Germline-derived CDR1 and CDR2 are DFQATT and SNEGSKA (reference sequence). The CDR3 contains 15 residues. Trimming took 5 bases from V and 2 from J, leaving 19 bases between them. The CDR3 DNA reads TGCAGTGCTTCCGTTAGTGGGGGCCGGCCCTACGAGCAGTACTTC. Translation: CSASVSGGRPYEQYF.

This CDR3 is CASSVVETGVNEQFF. DNA of the CDR3: TGTGCCAGCAGCGTAGTGGAGACAGGGGTTAATGAGCAGTTCTTC. This sequence joins TRBV9 and TRBJ2-1, with TRBD1 matching 8 bases. The CDR3 sequence is 15 residues long. Germline CDR1 is SGDLS and CDR2 is YYNGEE. Losses at the gene ends were 0 bases for V and 7 bases for J; bases not matched to a gene: 6.

The chain recombines TRBV11-1 with TRBJ2-2, with D possibly matching TRBD2 (6 bases). The CDR3 loop spans 15 amino acids. Germline assignment: CDR1 SGHAT and CDR2 FQDESV (reference sequence). Trimming stripped 0 bases from V and 1 base from J, with 6 bases between. CDR3 coding DNA: TGTGCCAGCAGCTTAGCGCGGGGGAACACCGGGGAGCTGTTTTTT. Its protein product is CASSLARGNTGELFF.

The gene calls are TRBV11-3 and TRBJ1-1; no reliable D call. Per the germline V gene, CDR1 is SGHNT and CDR2 is YENEEA. Trimming took 4 bases from V and 1 from J, leaving 10 bases between them. The CDR3 length is 14 residues. The CDR3 is CASSSSRWNTEAFF. Written as DNA, the CDR3 is TGTGCCAGCAGCTCCTCGAGATGGAACACTGAAGCTTTCTTT.

This clonotype was recorded a few times. The J gene is TRBJ2-1, the V gene TRBV5-1; TRBD1 might be the D (6 bases). The CDR3 extends over 15 amino acids. Germline V gives CDR1 SGHRS, CDR2 YFSETQ. The germline V and J ends were trimmed by 4 bases and 4 bases, with 15 bases remaining between them. The CDR3: CASSPATGIYNEQFF. The CDR3 DNA is TGCGCCAGCAGCCCGGCAACAGGGATATACAATGAGCAGTTCTTC.

This clonotype was found many times. The V call is TRBV29-1, the J call TRBJ2-7, with 10 nucleotides matching TRBD1. Germline V gives CDR1 SQVTM, CDR2 ANQGSEA. The CDR3 has 13 residues. After removal of 5 bases from V and 7 bases from J, the junction contained 8 bases not matched to a gene. CDR3 in amino acids: CSVRTGGFGEQYF. The CDR3 DNA follows: TGCAGCGTTCGGACAGGGGGTTTCGGGGAGCAGTACTTC.

This chain joins TRBV5-4 and TRBJ2-7, with D possibly TRBD1 on 5 matching bases. Germline loops: CDR1 SGHNT, CDR2 YYREEE (reference sequence). CDR3 size: 12 residues. V lost 5 bases, J lost 0 bases, and 6 bases lay in between. The CDR3 loop is CASSTGSYEQYF. Written as DNA, the CDR3 is TGTGCCAGCAGTACAGGCTCCTACGAGCAGTACTTC.

The V gene is TRBV20-1, the J gene TRBJ2-2, with D perhaps given as TRBD1 or TRBD2 (7 bases each). Trimming pared 8 bases from V and 5 bases from J, leaving 15 bases between. This CDR3 comprises 13 residues. Germline values: CDR1 DFQATT, CDR2 SNEGSKA (reference sequence). CDR3 nucleotides: TGCAGTATAGACAGGGAGGGGACCGGGGAGCTGTTTTTT. It yields the protein CSIDREGTGELFF.

The V and J genes are TRBV6-1 and TRBJ2-1; possibly TRBD1 for D (6 bases). This CDR3 is built from 12 residues. Per the germline V gene, CDR1 is MNHNS and CDR2 is SASEGT. With 6 bases removed from V and 6 bases from J, the gap between germline ends came to 9 bases. The CDR3 loop is CASSRGSNEQFF. The CDR3 DNA reads TGTGCCAGCAGCAGGGGAAGCAATGAGCAGTTCTTC.

The sample holds a few counts of this clonotype. V gene TRBV6-6 combines with J gene TRBJ2-3; 9 nucleotides align to TRBD1. The germline CDR1 and CDR2 sequences are MNHNY and SVGAGI (reference sequence). This CDR3 spans 16 amino acids. V lost 4 bases, J lost 2 bases, and 7 bases stayed unmatched. The CDR3 nucleotides read TGTGCCAGCAGTTTCAACAGGGGGCGGTTCACAGATACGCAGTATTTT. This sequence encodes CASSFNRGRFTDTQYF.

V usage is TRBV29-1 and J usage is TRBJ2-3; perhaps TRBD2 as D (6 bases). CDR3 length: 14 amino acids. Germline lookup yields CDR1 SQVTM and CDR2 ANQGSEA. V was clipped by 3 bases and J by 6 bases, with 16 bases between them. The CDR3 spells CSVDMRGRGDTQYF. The DNA for the CDR3 is TGCAGCGTTGATATGAGGGGCCGGGGGGATACGCAGTATTTT.

The chain carries TRBV6-5 and TRBJ1-5; TRBD1 aligns across 8 bases. The germline gives CDR1 MNHEY, CDR2 SVGAGI. The CDR3 length is 15 residues. The ends lost 5 bases at V and 4 bases at J; junction bases unmatched: 7. The CDR3 DNA follows: TGTGCCAGCAGTCCCAGGGGGCTGGGTAATCAGCCCCAGCATTTT. Translating gives CASSPRGLGNQPQHF.

This clonotype has only a few counts. The chain is built from TRBV20-1 and TRBJ2-7; TRBD1 is a possible D gene (6 bases). This CDR3 comprises 12 residues. Deletions cut 8 bases from V and 0 bases from J, with 11 bases between. Germline V gene sequence: CDR1 DFQATT, CDR2 SNEGSKA (reference sequence). CDR3 in amino acids: CSPTGSSYEQYF. CDR3 sequence (DNA): TGCAGTCCGACAGGTAGCTCCTACGAGCAGTACTTC.

The chain combines TRBV6-5 with TRBJ1-3; no firm D call. V was pared by 2 bases and J by 0 bases, with 8 bases between. CDR3 length: 15 amino acids. CDR1 and CDR2 from the germline V gene are MNHEY and SVGAGI. The DNA for the CDR3 is TGTGCCAGCAGTTACGGCAGGAACTCTGGAAACACCATATATTTT. Translation: CASSYGRNSGNTIYF.

The J gene is TRBJ1-5, the V gene TRBV18; D is unclear. The CDR3 consists of 13 residues. In germline, CDR1 is KGHSH, CDR2 LQKENI. The germline V and J ends were trimmed by 8 bases and 9 bases, with 17 bases remaining between them. The CDR3 spells CASGRTAGVPQHF. The DNA of the CDR3 is TGTGCCAGCGGGCGGACGGCGGGCGTGCCCCAGCATTTT.

CDR3 region: CASGIGRTGGELFF. The CDR3 DNA reads as TGTGCCAGCGGAATTGGGAGAACTGGCGGGGAGCTGTTTTTT. The V and J genes are TRBV11-2 and TRBJ2-2; a possible D gene is TRBD2 (5 bases). CDR3 size: 14 residues. Trimming left V 8 bases short and J 7 bases short, with 17 bases between. Germline values: CDR1 SGHAT, CDR2 FQNNGV. The variable domain in full, with the rest retrieved from reference TRBV11-2 and TRBJ2-2, is EAGVAQSPRYKIIEKRQSVAFWCNPISGHATLYWYQQILGQGPKLLIQFQNNGVVDDSQLPKDRFSAERLKGVDSTLKIQPAKLEDSAVYLCASGIGRTGGELFFGEGSRLTVL.

This sequence joins TRBV9 and TRBJ1-6; maybe TRBD1 (6 bases). CDR1 is SGDLS, CDR2 YYNGEE, per germline. CDR3 length equals 16 residues. V was pared by 7 bases and J by 0 bases, with 14 bases between. This CDR3 is CASQQGLSSYNSPLHF. CDR3 in DNA: TGTGCCAGCCAACAGGGATTAAGCTCCTATAATTCACCCCTCCACTTT.

This chain connects TRBV7-9 to TRBJ2-7; possibly TRBD2 for D (6 bases). This CDR3 spans 13 amino acids. Germline loops: CDR1 SEHNR, CDR2 FQNEAQ (reference sequence). Trimming cost V 4 bases and J 5 bases, with 12 bases left between them. The CDR3 region is CASSWPPGDEQYF. The CDR3 DNA is TGTGCCAGCAGCTGGCCACCGGGGGACGAGCAGTACTTC.

The chain carries TRBV6-6 and TRBJ1-2; possible D gene TRBD1, 6 bases. Germline V gene lookup returns CDR1 MNHNY and CDR2 SVGAGI (reference sequence). The CDR3 extends over 15 amino acids. V was shortened by 7 bases and J by 6 bases, with 21 bases between the two germline ends. The CDR3 coding sequence is TGTGCCAGCACCCCGCCCGGGGGGCGCTCGGATGGCTACACCTTC. Amino acids: CASTPPGGRSDGYTF.

This clonotype has more than one count but fewer than ten. DNA of the CDR3: TGCAGCCTTTCCAGGACAGGGGCGTCCGGAGGGTACGAGCAGTACTTC. Encoded protein: CSLSRTGASGGYEQYF. The chain uses TRBV29-1 and TRBJ2-7; 9 nucleotides line up with TRBD1. Germline V gene data show CDR1 as SQVTM and CDR2 as ANQGSEA. V was clipped by 8 bases and J by 4 bases; unmatched bases: 18. This CDR3 has 16 residues.

This clonotype was recorded a few times. The J gene is TRBJ1-1, the V gene TRBV12-3 or TRBV12-4, with TRBD1 matching 8 bases. V lost 3 bases, J lost 8 bases, and 8 bases stayed unmatched. This CDR3 has 14 amino acids. The CDR3 protein is CASSFGQGLGEAFF. For the CDR3, the DNA is TGTGCCAGCAGTTTCGGACAGGGTTTAGGGGAAGCTTTCTTT.

The table lists this clonotype with many counts. The rearrangement joins TRBV10-3 to TRBJ2-1; TRBD1 is a possible D gene (5 bases). V was shortened by 3 bases and J by 8 bases, with 5 bases between the two germline ends. The CDR3 extends over 11 amino acids. The germline CDR1 and CDR2 sequences are ENHRY and SYGVKD. CDR3 residues: CAISEGDEQFF. The CDR3 DNA follows: TGTGCCATCAGTGAAGGGGATGAGCAGTTCTTC.

The gene calls are TRBV12-3 or TRBV12-4 and TRBJ2-7, with no clear D. Trimming pared 6 bases from V and 2 bases from J, leaving 11 bases between. The CDR3 contains 13 residues. CDR3 DNA sequence: TGTGCCAGCAGCCTTAGAAGGGCCTACGAGCAGTACTTC. Translated: CASSLRRAYEQYF.

This clonotype has just a few counts. The J gene is TRBJ2-2, the V gene TRBV11-2; TRBD1 matches at 7 bases. There are 16 residues in the CDR3. With 5 bases clipped from V and 5 bases from J, the junction kept 11 bases outside the gene matches. Per the germline V gene, CDR1 is SGHAT and CDR2 is FQNNGV. The CDR3 protein is CASSRARQGLTGELFF. CDR3 DNA: TGTGCCAGCAGCCGAGCCCGACAGGGTCTAACCGGGGAGCTGTTTTTT.

This clonotype came up a few times. The genes are TRBV12-3 or TRBV12-4 and TRBJ1-4; TRBD1 aligns across 8 bases. The CDR3 is 14 residues long. V lost 6 bases, J lost 7 bases, and 7 bases stayed unmatched. CDR3 amino acids: CASRGDRMGEKLFF. The CDR3 nucleotides are TGTGCCAGCAGAGGGGACAGGATGGGTGAAAAACTGTTTTTT.